The rows below give T cell receptor beta chains drawn from one sample of a study of CD4+ T cells in melanoma. The data were produced by immunoSEQ multiplex PCR, yet TCRdb's version contains in-frame clones alone and is incomplete. Of 110,000 to 150,000 clones detected, over 90% appear once; the ten largest clones hold approximately 1.4%. The receptors come from a human donor with melanoma. CDR3s include the opening cysteine and the closing phenylalanine or tryptophan. Each record gives: J gene, V gene, clone size, D gene, CDR3 DNA, CDR3 protein. The D gene is left open where the match is weak. Size values are once, few and many counts, or a class for expanded clones, and some rows have none.

J: TRBJ2-7; V: TRBV6-1; size: once; D: TRBD1; DNA: TGTGCCAGCACCGGCGGGGGACAGGGGTTCTACGAGCAGTACTTC; CDR3: CASTGGGQGFYEQYF
J: TRBJ1-2; V: TRBV6-5; size: NA; D: NA; DNA: TGTGCCAGCAGTTTTTCAGGGCACTATGGCTACACCTTC; CDR3: CASSFSGHYGYTF
J: TRBJ2-5; V: TRBV29-1; size: NA; D: NA; DNA: TGCAGCGTCTTCCGAGAGACCCAGTACTTC; CDR3: CSVFRETQYF
J: TRBJ2-7; V: TRBV27; size: NA; D: TRBD1; DNA: TGTGCCAGCAGTTTGCGTGGGACAGGGTATGCCGAGCAGTACTTC; CDR3: CASSLRGTGYAEQYF
J: TRBJ2-2; V: TRBV10-1; size: NA; D: TRBD2; DNA: TGCGCCAGCAGCCCGGGACTATCGAACACCGGGGAGCTGTTTTTT; CDR3: CASSPGLSNTGELFF
J: TRBJ2-7; V: TRBV10-1; size: NA; D: NA; DNA: TGCGCCAGCAGTGACAGGGGCAACGAGCAGTACTTC; CDR3: CASSDRGNEQYF
J: TRBJ1-2; V: TRBV7-6; size: NA; D: NA; DNA: TGTGCCAGCAGCCCTGGGGCGGTACCGATCTATGGCTACACCTTC; CDR3: CASSPGAVPIYGYTF
J: TRBJ2-7; V: TRBV7-9; size: NA; D: NA; DNA: TGTGCCAGCAGCTCCCCACCGACAGCGGCTTTTTTCTACGAGCAGTACTTC; CDR3: CASSSPPTAAFFYEQYF
J: TRBJ2-3; V: TRBV15; size: NA; D: TRBD1; DNA: TGTGCCACCAGCACCCGACAGGGCAGAGATACGCAGTATTTT; CDR3: CATSTRQGRDTQYF
J: TRBJ1-5; V: TRBV4-1; size: NA; D: NA; DNA: TGCGCCAGCAGCCAAGTTGTCGTCTTAGGGGGACAGCCCCAGCATTTT; CDR3: CASSQVVVLGGQPQHF
J: TRBJ2-3; V: TRBV30; size: NA; D: TRBD2; DNA: TGTGCCTGGAGTCCCGGGACTAGACATACGCAGTATTTT; CDR3: CAWSPGTRHTQYF
J: TRBJ1-1; V: TRBV5-1; size: NA; D: NA; DNA: TGCGCCAGCAGCTTGGCCCCGGGCGGGGGGGGTACTGAAGCTTTCTTT; CDR3: CASSLAPGGGGTEAFF
J: TRBJ2-7; V: TRBV11-2; size: NA; D: TRBD2; DNA: TGTGCCAGCAGCTCTAGCGGGACCAGCTCCTACGAGCAGTACTTC; CDR3: CASSSSGTSSYEQYF
J: TRBJ2-7; V: TRBV6-5; size: NA; D: TRBD1; DNA: TGTGCCAGCAGTCCTTACCAGGGGGCAGGCGAGCAGTACTTC; CDR3: CASSPYQGAGEQYF